The 29 T cell receptor beta chains below were found in one sample sequenced in a study of shared T cell receptors in the human thymus. Repertoires were generated with immunoSEQ multiplex PCR, while TCRdb's copy carries only in-frame clones and drops some. The sample yields about 400,000 clones, approximately 95% seen once. The sample comprised thymocytes. All receptors come from a human donor.

The chain uses TRBV30 and TRBJ1-1; 9 bases agree with TRBD1. J gave up 4 bases and V 3 bases, and 12 bases lay outside the gene matches. Germline-derived CDR1 and CDR2 are GTSNPN and SVGIG (reference sequence). There are 16 residues in the CDR3. The CDR3 coding sequence is TGTGCCTGGAGGAATGGGGACAGGGCTCGGGGCACTGAAGCTTTCTTT. Protein: CAWRNGDRARGTEAFF.

The rearrangement links TRBV10-1 to TRBJ1-1; the D gene is possibly TRBD1 (6 bases). CDR3 size: 14 residues. Trimming cost V 3 bases and J 4 bases, with 12 bases left between them. The germline gives CDR1 WNHNN, CDR2 SYGVQD (reference sequence). The DNA for the CDR3 is TGCGCCAGCAGTGATATAGGGGGGGGCACTGAAGCTTTCTTT. It is translated as CASSDIGGGTEAFF.

This clone came up once. The J gene is TRBJ2-1, the V gene TRBV5-1; possible D gene TRBD1, 6 bases. Trimming cost V 9 bases and J 4 bases, with 14 bases left between them. This CDR3 region has 13 residues. Looked up from germline, CDR1 is SGHRS and CDR2 is YFSETQ. The CDR3 spells CATQGTFYNEQFF. In DNA form, the CDR3 reads TGCGCCACCCAGGGGACCTTTTACAATGAGCAGTTCTTC.

This clone came up a few times. This chain connects TRBV11-2 to TRBJ2-7; 10 nucleotides agree with TRBD1. The CDR3 is 16 amino acids. J was trimmed by 4 bases and V by 1 base; bases with no gene match: 7. Germline V gene data show CDR1 as SGHAT and CDR2 as FQNNGV. In DNA, the CDR3 is TGTGCCAGCAGCTTAGTCACGGGACAGGGGTGTTACGAGCAGTACTTC. Translation gives CASSLVTGQGCYEQYF.

The chain links TRBV28 to TRBJ1-3, with TRBD1 matching 7 bases. The germline gives CDR1 MDHEN, CDR2 SYDVKM. The V and J ends lost 4 bases and 4 bases, in that order; junction bases with no gene match: 19. This CDR3 is 19 amino acids long. The CDR3 is CASSCRSSGTEKSGNTIYF. The CDR3 DNA is TGTGCCAGCAGTTGCAGATCTTCCGGGACAGAGAAATCCGGAAACACCATATATTTT.

The V call is TRBV28, the J call TRBJ1-5; no reliable D call. The germline V gene encodes CDR1 MDHEN and CDR2 SYDVKM. The V and J ends lost 2 bases and 4 bases respectively, with 15 bases between them. The CDR3 sequence is 16 residues long. This CDR3 is CASSLTSFYQNQPQHF. The CDR3 nucleotides are TGTGCCAGCAGTTTAACCAGTTTTTACCAGAATCAGCCCCAGCATTTT.

This chain uses TRBV27 with TRBJ2-6; D is undetermined. Germline V gives CDR1 MNHEY, CDR2 SMNVEV (reference sequence). The germline V and J ends were trimmed by 3 bases and 0 bases, with 6 bases remaining between them. The CDR3 extends over 15 amino acids. CDR3 amino acids: CASSFGNSGANVLTF. CDR3 sequence (DNA): TGTGCCAGCAGTTTCGGCAACTCTGGGGCCAACGTCCTGACTTTC. The variable domain in full, completed from reference TRBV27 and TRBJ2-6, reads EAQVTQNPRYLITVTGKKLTVTCSQNMNHEYMSWYRQDPGLGLRQIYYSMNVEVTDKGDVPEGYKVSRKEKRNFPLILESPSPNQTSLYFCASSFGNSGANVLTFGAGSRLTVL.

The chain links TRBV11-2 to TRBJ1-3, with unresolved D. In germline, CDR1 is SGHAT, CDR2 FQNNGV. There are 12 residues in the CDR3. V dropped 5 bases and J dropped 4 bases, with 6 bases sitting between them. CDR3 nucleotide sequence: TGTGCCAGCAGCGTCAGGGGAAACACCATATATTTT. This codes for CASSVRGNTIYF.

The chain recombines TRBV4-1 with TRBJ1-1, with 9 nucleotides matching TRBD1. The CDR3 has 15 amino acids. V was pared by 2 bases and J by 3 bases, with 4 bases of the junction left unmatched. Germline loops: CDR1 MGHRA, CDR2 YSYEKL. The CDR3 here is CASSQPGQGYTEAFF. As DNA, the CDR3 is TGCGCCAGCAGCCAACCCGGACAGGGGTACACTGAAGCTTTCTTT.

This clone was found a few times. V gene TRBV14 combines with J gene TRBJ1-1, with TRBD1 as a possible D gene (5 bases). With 8 bases removed from V and 7 bases from J, the gap between germline ends came to 11 bases. Germline CDR1 reads SGHDN; CDR2 reads FVKESK. This CDR3 region has 11 residues. The CDR3 sequence: CASGRQLEAFF. CDR3 DNA sequence: TGTGCCAGCGGAAGACAGCTTGAAGCTTTCTTT. The full variable domain, completed using reference TRBV14 and TRBJ1-1, is EAGVTQFPSHSVIEKGQTVTLRCDPISGHDNLYWYRRVMGKEIKFLLHFVKESKQDESGMPNNRFLAERTGGTYSTLKVQPAELEDSGVYFCASGRQLEAFFGQGTRLTVV.

The gene calls are TRBV28 and TRBJ2-5; 8 nucleotides agree with TRBD1. The CDR3 is made up of 14 amino acids. Germline V CDR1 and CDR2: MDHEN, SYDVKM. Losses at the gene ends were 4 bases for V and 6 bases for J; bases not matched to a gene: 7. The CDR3: CASSSDRGGKTQYF. CDR3 bases: TGTGCCAGCAGTTCTGACAGGGGCGGGAAGACCCAGTACTTC.

In nucleotides, the CDR3 is TGTGCCAGTAGTATAGTAGGGACTAGCGGGATCAACACCGGGGAGCTGTTTTTT. It yields the protein CASSIVGTSGINTGELFF. The chain recombines TRBV19 with TRBJ2-2; TRBD2 aligns across 13 bases. This CDR3 is 18 amino acids long. V gave up 1 base and J gave up 2 bases; unmatched junction bases: 4. Germline lookup yields CDR1 LNHDA and CDR2 SQIVND (reference sequence).

V gene TRBV28 combines with J gene TRBJ2-7, with 10 bases lining up with TRBD2. The CDR3 extends over 15 amino acids. Germline assignment: CDR1 MDHEN and CDR2 SYDVKM. The J segment lost 3 bases and the V segment lost 1 base, leaving 3 bases of the junction unmatched. CDR3 loop: CASSLFGTSDYEQYF. The CDR3, as DNA: TGTGCCAGCAGTTTATTTGGGACTAGCGACTACGAGCAGTACTTC.

J is TRBJ2-3 and V is TRBV5-6, with 9 bases lining up with TRBD1. Germline CDR1 is SGHDT and CDR2 is YYEEEE. The CDR3 is made up of 17 amino acids. The V and J ends lost 4 bases and 4 bases, in that order; junction bases with no gene match: 13. The CDR3 bases are TGTGCCAGCAGCCAGACCGGGACAGGGAAATATCCAGATACGCAGTATTTT. Residues: CASSQTGTGKYPDTQYF.

The V call is TRBV28, the J call TRBJ2-1; 9 bases agree with TRBD2. CDR1 is MDHEN, CDR2 SYDVKM, per germline. V shed 4 bases and J 6 bases; nucleotides not matched to a gene: 10. The CDR3 sequence is 16 residues long. CDR3 sequence reads: CASSSVGTSPLNEQFF. CDR3 nucleotide sequence: TGTGCCAGCAGTTCCGTGGGGACTAGCCCTCTCAATGAGCAGTTCTTC.

The J gene is TRBJ2-7, the V gene TRBV19, with 11 bases matching TRBD2. With 4 bases clipped from V and 4 bases from J, the junction kept 9 bases outside the gene matches. The CDR3 has 16 residues. Germline loops: CDR1 LNHDA, CDR2 SQIVND (reference sequence). CDR3 protein: CASSTHPSGRFYEQYF. DNA of the CDR3: TGTGCCAGTAGTACTCACCCTAGCGGGAGGTTTTACGAGCAGTACTTC.

CDR3 DNA: TGTGCCAGCAGCCCCTTCCCCACAGGGGTCGAGCAGTACTTC. Translated: CASSPFPTGVEQYF. The chain employs TRBV5-6 and TRBJ2-7, with 7 bases fitting TRBD1. The germline V gene has CDR1 SGHDT and CDR2 YYEEEE. The CDR3 has 14 amino acids. V shed 4 bases and J 6 bases; nucleotides not matched to a gene: 10.

This chain uses TRBV4-2 with TRBJ2-7; a possible D gene is TRBD1 (9 bases). The V and J ends lost 3 bases and 5 bases respectively, with 26 bases between them. Germline CDR1 and CDR2: LGHNA and YNFKEQ. CDR3 length equals 18 residues. In DNA form, the CDR3 reads TGTGCCAGCAGCCACCTTTTCATAGCGGGACAGGGTACCCACGAGCAGTACTTC. Its translation: CASSHLFIAGQGTHEQYF.

This chain uses TRBV7-9 with TRBJ2-7; no reliable D call. This CDR3 comprises 14 residues. Germline CDR1 is SEHNR and CDR2 is FQNEAQ (reference sequence). Trimming took 7 bases from V and 5 from J, leaving 18 bases between them. The CDR3 nucleotides read TGTGCCAGCACTCGACCCTCGCCTATCCACGAGCAGTACTTC. It codes for CASTRPSPIHEQYF.

The rearrangement joins TRBV25-1 to TRBJ2-7; the match to TRBD2 covers 7 bases. The CDR3 length is 15 residues. V dropped 5 bases and J dropped 0; count of bases not matched to a gene: 7. The germline CDR1 and CDR2 sequences are MGHDK and SYGVNS. The CDR3 DNA reads as TGTGCCAGCAGTATCCCAGGCGGGGGCTCCTACGAGCAGTACTTC. Translating gives CASSIPGGGSYEQYF.

The chain recombines TRBV15 with TRBJ2-6, with D perhaps matching TRBD1 (6 bases). V dropped 5 bases and J dropped 4 bases, with 15 bases sitting between them. The CDR3 length is 16 residues. Germline loops: CDR1 LNHNV, CDR2 YYDKDF (reference sequence). CDR3 nucleotide sequence: TGTGCCACCAGCGGGTCCCAGGGGAAGGGGGCCAACGTCCTGACTTTC. Its translation is CATSGSQGKGANVLTF. Full variable domain (rest looked up from reference TRBV15 and TRBJ2-6): DAMVIQNPRYQVTQFGKPVTLSCSQTLNHNVMYWYQQKSSQAPKLLFHYYDKDFNNEADTPDNFQSRRPNTSFCFLDIRSPGLGDTAMYLCATSGSQGKGANVLTFGAGSRLTVL.

V usage is TRBV28 and J usage is TRBJ2-7, with 9 nucleotides matching TRBD2. Germline V CDR1 and CDR2: MDHEN, SYDVKM. This CDR3 has 20 residues. J was trimmed by 0 bases and V by 5 bases; bases with no gene match: 20. The CDR3 coding sequence is TGTGCCAGCAGTCAAATTTCCCCATGGGGGAGCGGGAGGCCCTCCTACGAGCAGTACTTC. Residues: CASSQISPWGSGRPSYEQYF.

The chain is built from TRBV27 and TRBJ2-1; D call uncertain. The CDR3 loop spans 16 amino acids. V lost 1 base to trimming and J lost 9 bases, with 19 bases between them. Germline V gives CDR1 MNHEY, CDR2 SMNVEV (reference sequence). The DNA of the CDR3 is TGTGCCAGCAGTTTATATCGGAGAGCGCACCCCGGTGAGCAGTTCTTC. Protein sequence: CASSLYRRAHPGEQFF.

In the case of this clone: The sample contains more than one DNA sequence encoding this CDR3. The rearrangement links TRBV27 to TRBJ2-1; 10 bases line up with TRBD2. Per the germline V gene, CDR1 is MNHEY and CDR2 is SMNVEV (reference sequence). V dropped 5 bases and J dropped 4; count of bases not matched to a gene: 5. This CDR3 spans 15 amino acids. CDR3: CASSPRTSGYNEQFF. The CDR3 DNA reads TGTGCCAGCAGTCCCCGGACTAGCGGTTACAATGAGCAGTTCTTC.

J is TRBJ1-4 and V is TRBV15, with 7 bases that match TRBD1. The ends lost 0 bases at V and 7 bases at J; junction bases unmatched: 8. Germline CDR1 is LNHNV and CDR2 is YYDKDF (reference sequence). The CDR3 sequence is 16 residues long. In DNA form, the CDR3 reads TGTGCCACCAGCAGAGACCCCTCGACAGGGTGTGAAAAACTGTTTTTT. It codes for CATSRDPSTGCEKLFF.

In its sample, this clone was seen once. The J gene is TRBJ1-3, the V gene TRBV29-1; perhaps TRBD1 as D (5 bases). Germline lookup yields CDR1 SQVTM and CDR2 ANQGSEA. CDR3 length: 17 residues. Trimming cost V 6 bases and J 0 bases, with 21 bases left between them. CDR3 in amino acids: CSVADIKLGSSGNTIYF. CDR3 in DNA: TGCAGCGTCGCGGACATAAAGCTAGGGTCCTCTGGAAACACCATATATTTT.

The chain joins TRBV28 to TRBJ1-2; 7 nucleotides align to TRBD1. The germline V gene encodes CDR1 MDHEN and CDR2 SYDVKM. The CDR3 runs to 16 residues. J gave up 4 bases and V 3 bases, and 11 bases lay outside the gene matches. The chain's CDR3 is CASSFYRQGVAYGYTF. The DNA of the CDR3 is TGTGCCAGCAGTTTTTACCGGCAGGGGGTGGCCTATGGCTACACCTTC.

The chain employs TRBV5-1 and TRBJ2-7; D may be TRBD1 (5 bases). The V end lost 0 bases, the J end lost 2 bases, and 15 bases lay between the germline ends. Germline loops: CDR1 SGHRS, CDR2 YFSETQ. CDR3 size: 16 residues. The CDR3 region has the DNA TGCGCCAGCAGCTTGGACAGGCCCCATGGGGCCTACGAGCAGTACTTC. Translation gives CASSLDRPHGAYEQYF.

CDR3 in amino acids: CASSLGLAGTRNTGELFF. In DNA form, the CDR3 reads TGTGCCAGCAGCCTGGGACTAGCGGGTACTAGGAACACCGGGGAGCTGTTTTTT. The chain joins TRBV5-4 to TRBJ2-2, with 12 bases identical to TRBD2. This CDR3 spans 18 amino acids. V was pared by 4 bases and J by 1 base, with 8 bases of the junction left unmatched. The germline V gene has CDR1 SGHNT and CDR2 YYREEE (reference sequence).